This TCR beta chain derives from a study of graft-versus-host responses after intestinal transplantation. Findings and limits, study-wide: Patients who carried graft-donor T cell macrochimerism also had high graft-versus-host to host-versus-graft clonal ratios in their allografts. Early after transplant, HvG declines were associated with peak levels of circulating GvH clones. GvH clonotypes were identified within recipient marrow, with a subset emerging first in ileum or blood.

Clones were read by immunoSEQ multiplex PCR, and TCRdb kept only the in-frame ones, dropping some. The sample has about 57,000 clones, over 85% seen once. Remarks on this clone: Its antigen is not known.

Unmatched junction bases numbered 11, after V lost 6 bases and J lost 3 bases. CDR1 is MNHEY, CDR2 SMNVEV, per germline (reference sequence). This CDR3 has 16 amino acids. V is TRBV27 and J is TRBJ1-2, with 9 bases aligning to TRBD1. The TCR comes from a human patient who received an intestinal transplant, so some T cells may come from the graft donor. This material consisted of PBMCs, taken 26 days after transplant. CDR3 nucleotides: TGTGCCAGCAGCGGGACAGGGAATTTTAAGGACTATGGCTACACCTTC. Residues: CASSGTGNFKDYGYTF.